A single sample is the source of the 28 T cell receptor beta chains below, sequenced in a study of T cell repertoires in ileal Crohn's disease. Assay: immunoSEQ multiplex PCR; the TCRdb copy retains only in-frame clones and omits some. Of 12,000 to 15,000 clones listed, roughly nine tenths are singletons. Material: ileal tissue. The receptors here all came from an adult with Crohn's disease.

The rearrangement links TRBV9 to TRBJ2-7; 7 nucleotides agree with TRBD1. Trimming at V came to 2 bases and at J to 6 bases, leaving 8 bases not matched to a gene. This CDR3 is 14 amino acids long. Germline V gives CDR1 SGDLS, CDR2 YYNGEE. The CDR3 loop is CASSVGQARGEQYF. DNA for the CDR3: TGTGCCAGCAGCGTTGGACAGGCCCGGGGCGAGCAGTACTTC.

J is TRBJ1-1 and V is TRBV5-4; D gene unclear. Trimming pared 5 bases from V and 0 bases from J, leaving 14 bases between. This CDR3 spans 15 amino acids. Germline V gives CDR1 SGHNT, CDR2 YYREEE (reference sequence). The CDR3 DNA is TGTGCCAGCAGGAAAGCGGGTAACATGAACACTGAAGCTTTCTTT. Protein sequence: CASRKAGNMNTEAFF.

This chain connects TRBV5-5 to TRBJ1-3, with a possible D match to TRBD1 (5 bases). The CDR3 consists of 15 residues. CDR1 and CDR2 from the germline V gene are SGHKS and YYEKEE (reference sequence). Trimming stripped 3 bases from V and 2 bases from J, with 12 bases between. This chain's CDR3 is CASSYATETGNTIYF. The DNA of the CDR3 is TGTGCCAGCAGCTATGCGACAGAAACTGGAAACACCATATATTTT. The variable domain in full, completed from reference TRBV5-5 and TRBJ1-3, reads DAGVTQSPTHLIKTRGQQVTLRCSPISGHKSVSWYQQVLGQGPQFIFQYYEKEERGRGNFPDRFSARQFPNYSSELNVNALLLGDSALYLCASSYATETGNTIYFGEGSWLTVV.

The chain has TRBV7-9 and TRBJ1-4; possibly TRBD1 for D (5 bases). This CDR3 has 15 residues. Trimming left V 5 bases short and J 0 bases short, with 10 bases between. Germline-derived CDR1 and CDR2 are SEHNR and FQNEAQ (reference sequence). The CDR3 reads CASSRQTSTNEKLFF. The CDR3 bases are TGTGCCAGCAGCCGACAGACCTCAACTAATGAAAAACTGTTTTTT.

V gene TRBV4-2 combines with J gene TRBJ2-7; 12 bases map to TRBD1. V was pared by 5 bases and J by 7 bases, with 9 bases of the junction left unmatched. From germline, CDR1 is LGHNA and CDR2 YNFKEQ. The CDR3 has 15 residues. The CDR3 sequence is CASSGQGQGAREQYF. CDR3 DNA sequence: TGTGCCAGCAGCGGACAGGGACAGGGGGCGCGGGAGCAGTACTTC.

This clone was seen only a few times. The chain recombines TRBV29-1 with TRBJ2-7, with 8 positions matching TRBD2. The germline V gene encodes CDR1 SQVTM and CDR2 ANQGSEA. The CDR3 covers 14 residues. J was trimmed by 1 base and V by 5 bases; bases with no gene match: 7. Here the CDR3 reads CSVLSGSSSYEQYF. In DNA form, the CDR3 reads TGCAGCGTTTTAAGCGGGAGTTCTTCCTACGAGCAGTACTTC.

The rearrangement joins TRBV30 to TRBJ1-6, with 7 bases aligning to TRBD1. Germline V gene data show CDR1 as GTSNPN and CDR2 as SVGIG (reference sequence). Germline trimming cut 3 bases from V and 9 bases from J; bases unmatched to any gene: 8. CDR3 length equals 14 residues. In DNA, the CDR3 is TGTGCCTGGAGGACCGGGACAGCCATTTCACCCCTCCACTTT. Translating it yields CAWRTGTAISPLHF.

This rearrangement joins TRBV6-1 to TRBJ2-2, with TRBD2 matching 7 bases. The ends lost 5 bases at V and 7 bases at J; junction bases unmatched: 7. The CDR3 contains 14 residues. Germline loops: CDR1 MNHNS, CDR2 SASEGT. In DNA form, the CDR3 reads TGTGCCAGCAGTCCGGGACTAAGGGGCGGGGAGCTGTTTTTT. Encoded protein: CASSPGLRGGELFF.

The chain has TRBV19 and TRBJ2-3; 12 bases agree with TRBD2. The V and J ends lost 2 bases and 3 bases, in that order; junction bases with no gene match: 6. The CDR3 runs to 17 residues. CDR1 and CDR2 from the germline V gene are LNHDA and SQIVND (reference sequence). CDR3 residues: CASSIWGTSGGTDTQYF. The CDR3 region has the DNA TGTGCCAGTAGTATATGGGGAACTAGCGGGGGGACAGATACGCAGTATTTT.

This clone was counted a few times. This sequence joins TRBV4-3 and TRBJ2-1, with 8 positions matching TRBD1. Germline V lookup: CDR1 LGHNA, CDR2 YSLEER. This CDR3 has 17 residues. After removal of 0 bases from V and 6 bases from J, the junction contained 10 bases not matched to a gene. In nucleotides, the CDR3 is TGCGCCAGCAGCCAAGATCTGAGGACAGGGAAGACCAATGAGCAGTTCTTC. This gives the protein CASSQDLRTGKTNEQFF.

V gene TRBV7-9 combines with J gene TRBJ1-2; D not certain. V gave up 1 base and J gave up 8 bases, with 14 bases separating them. The CDR3 consists of 14 residues. Germline values: CDR1 SEHNR, CDR2 FQNEAQ (reference sequence). CDR3 sequence (DNA): TGTGCCAGCAGCTTAGAGTTCGGGATCGACGGCTACACCTTC. As protein: CASSLEFGIDGYTF.

In this sample, this clone turned up a few times. V gene TRBV6-1 combines with J gene TRBJ2-1, with D possibly matching TRBD2 (6 bases). CDR3 length: 11 amino acids. Trimming left V 8 bases short and J 6 bases short, with 8 bases between. Germline values: CDR1 MNHNS, CDR2 SASEGT. The CDR3: CASVGGNEQFF. In nucleotides, the CDR3 is TGTGCCAGCGTCGGGGGCAATGAGCAGTTCTTC.

This CDR3 reads CASSPTLGANTGELFF. In nucleotides, the CDR3 is TGTGCCAGCAGCCCCACCCTTGGAGCGAACACCGGGGAGCTGTTTTTT. This chain joins TRBV28 and TRBJ2-2; no clear D gene. V dropped 6 bases and J dropped 0 bases, with 14 bases sitting between them. This CDR3 is built from 16 residues. Germline CDR1 MDHEN, CDR2 SYDVKM.

The CDR3 protein is CASSQSGTGDHNTEAFF. CDR3 sequence (DNA): TGCGCCAGCAGCCAATCCGGGACAGGAGATCACAACACTGAAGCTTTCTTT. This chain connects TRBV4-1 to TRBJ1-1; the match to TRBD1 covers 8 bases. In germline, CDR1 is MGHRA, CDR2 YSYEKL. V lost 2 bases and J lost 2; bases outside the gene matches: 10. This CDR3 has 17 residues.

This chain connects TRBV5-8 to TRBJ2-3; tentative D call: TRBD2 (5 bases). V shed 4 bases and J shed 8 bases, with 11 bases lying between them. The CDR3 extends over 12 amino acids. Germline V gene lookup returns CDR1 SGHTS and CDR2 YDEGEE. This CDR3 reads CASSLRAATQYF. CDR3 coding DNA: TGTGCCAGCAGCCTGCGGGCAGCTACGCAGTATTTT.

This chain joins TRBV5-4 and TRBJ2-7; TRBD1 matches at 9 bases. V lost 4 bases, J lost 2 bases, and 4 bases stayed unmatched. Germline V gene sequence: CDR1 SGHNT, CDR2 YYREEE (reference sequence). There are 14 residues in the CDR3. The CDR3 nucleotides read TGTGCCAGCAGCCCGGGACAGGGCCCCTACGAGCAGTACTTC. This translates into CASSPGQGPYEQYF.

The chain couples TRBV5-1 to TRBJ2-7; tentative D call: TRBD1 (5 bases). The V end lost 0 bases, the J end lost 2 bases, and 12 bases lay between the germline ends. Germline loops: CDR1 SGHRS, CDR2 YFSETQ. The CDR3 runs to 15 residues. The CDR3 spells CASSLEGPPAYEQYF. The DNA for the CDR3 is TGCGCCAGCAGCTTGGAGGGGCCCCCTGCCTACGAGCAGTACTTC.

The chain couples TRBV5-1 to TRBJ2-7; tentative D call: TRBD1 (5 bases). The V end lost 2 bases, the J end lost 2 bases, and 11 bases lay between the germline ends. Germline loops: CDR1 SGHRS, CDR2 YFSETQ. This CDR3 spans 14 amino acids. The CDR3 region is CASSLGGATYEQYF. In DNA, the CDR3 is TGCGCCAGCAGCTTAGGTGGGGCCACCTACGAGCAGTACTTC.

The chain joins TRBV5-1 to TRBJ1-2, with D uncertain. The CDR3 runs 13 residues. Germline values: CDR1 SGHRS, CDR2 YFSETQ. Trimming removed 0 bases at V and 8 bases at J, with 11 bases between. This CDR3 is CASSLGGPGGYTF. CDR3 nucleotide sequence: TGCGCCAGCAGCTTGGGAGGGCCGGGAGGCTACACCTTC. Variable domain in full (rest from reference TRBV5-1 and TRBJ1-2): KAGVTQTPRYLIKTRGQQVTLSCSPISGHRSVSWYQQTPGQGLQFLFEYFSETQRNKGNFPGRFSGRQFSNSRSEMNVSTLELGDSALYLCASSLGGPGGYTFGSGTRLTVV.

This chain uses TRBV5-1 with TRBJ1-3, with TRBD1 identical over 9 bases. The CDR3 is made up of 14 amino acids. J gave up 8 bases and V 0 bases, and 3 bases lay outside the gene matches. In germline, CDR1 is SGHRS, CDR2 YFSETQ. The CDR3 here is CASSLDRGPDTIYF. DNA for the CDR3: TGCGCCAGCAGCTTGGACAGGGGGCCGGACACCATATATTTT.

This sequence joins TRBV25-1 and TRBJ2-2; D is possibly TRBD2 (6 bases). The V end lost 8 bases, the J end lost 3 bases, and 16 bases lay between the germline ends. The CDR3 extends over 15 amino acids. The germline CDR1 and CDR2 sequences are MGHDK and SYGVNS. The CDR3 reads CASHSGGSHTGELFF. The CDR3 region has the DNA TGTGCCAGCCACAGCGGAGGGTCGCACACCGGGGAGCTGTTTTTT.

The V call is TRBV27, the J call TRBJ2-1, with 9 bases matching TRBD1. The V gene's germline CDR1 is MNHEY and CDR2 SMNVEV (reference sequence). V shed 5 bases, J shed 11 bases, and the junction held 7 bases outside the gene matches. CDR3 size: 13 residues. The CDR3 DNA follows: TGTGCCAGCAGTCCCCGGGACAGGGCTCAGCAGTTCTTC. The encoded protein is CASSPRDRAQQFF.

This clone turned up a few times. The genes are TRBV4-1 and TRBJ1-3; perhaps TRBD1 as D (5 bases). Deletions cut 1 base from V and 4 bases from J, with 17 bases between. Germline loops: CDR1 MGHRA, CDR2 YSYEKL. The CDR3 length is 17 residues. The CDR3 sequence is CASSQVMAGQTGNTIYF. CDR3 DNA sequence: TGCGCCAGCAGCCAAGTAATGGCAGGGCAAACGGGAAACACCATATATTTT.

A few counts support this clone. This chain joins TRBV5-4 and TRBJ2-2, with D maybe TRBD1 (5 bases). With 0 bases removed from V and 6 bases from J, the gap between germline ends came to 9 bases. The CDR3 runs 14 residues. Germline V lookup: CDR1 SGHNT, CDR2 YYREEE (reference sequence). Here the CDR3 reads CASSLGVGAGELFF. The CDR3 nucleotides read TGTGCCAGCAGCTTGGGGGTAGGGGCCGGGGAGCTGTTTTTT.

The table lists this clone with a few counts. The chain links TRBV19 to TRBJ2-7; the match to TRBD1 covers 8 bases. The CDR3 covers 13 residues. Trimming removed 7 bases from V and 5 bases from J; junction bases left unmatched: 7. CDR1 and CDR2 from the germline V gene are LNHDA and SQIVND (reference sequence). The CDR3 DNA reads TGTGCCAGTAATTCAGGGGGCGGTGACGAGCAGTACTTC. Its protein is CASNSGGGDEQYF.

The V and J genes are TRBV9 and TRBJ2-7; D uncertain. V was trimmed by 0 bases and J by 3 bases, leaving 10 bases between them. The germline V gene encodes CDR1 SGDLS and CDR2 YYNGEE. The CDR3 loop spans 14 amino acids. In DNA form, the CDR3 reads TGTGCCAGCAGCGTAGGGTCCCAGGACTACGAGCAGTACTTC. This translates into CASSVGSQDYEQYF.

The gene calls are TRBV6-5 and TRBJ2-5; 8 nucleotides match TRBD1. CDR3 length equals 15 residues. Looked up from germline, CDR1 is MNHEY and CDR2 is SVGAGI. The ends lost 6 bases at V and 5 bases at J; junction bases unmatched: 11. DNA of the CDR3: TGTGCCAGCAGCCCGGGTCCAGGGGGCGGGGAGACCCAGTACTTC. Its protein is CASSPGPGGGETQYF.

The V gene is TRBV18, the J gene TRBJ1-6, with a weak D call TRBD1 (5 bases). The CDR3 consists of 16 residues. Germline CDR1 KGHSH, CDR2 LQKENI. The germline V and J ends were trimmed by 3 bases and 10 bases, with 19 bases remaining between them. CDR3 amino acids: CASSPGAQGGDSPLHF. CDR3 bases: TGTGCCAGCTCACCGGGTGCTCAGGGTGGCGACTCACCCCTCCACTTT.